The entry that follows covers one T cell receptor (beta chain) sequence. Germline lookup yields CDR1 KGHSH and CDR2 LQKENI. The CDR3 extends over 17 amino acids. V lost 1 base, J lost 0 bases, and 13 bases lay in between. This sample stems from a study of cytomegalovirus exposure and HLA in healthy donors. PCR primers comprised 60 Vbeta and 13 Jbeta primers. Profiled with immunoSEQ multiplex PCR; TCRdb holds only in-frame clones, not every one. Of more than 85,000 clones in the sample, 65% to 80% were seen once. The sequenced material came from PBMCs. The chain links TRBV18 to TRBJ2-1; no clear D gene. The source is a woman aged 55-69 years in good health and CMV-seropositive. The CDR3 DNA is TGTGCCAGCTCACCACAGTTGGTATCTAGCTCCTACAATGAGCAGTTCTTC. This translates into CASSPQLVSSSYNEQFF.